This T cell receptor (beta chain) was sequenced in a study of blood T cell repertoires in COVID-19. In the study overall: T cells, B-cell-depleted T cells, or PBMCs supplied cDNA or gDNA.

The CDR3 has 17 residues. Trimming stripped 1 base from V and 3 bases from J, with 16 bases between. CDR1 is LGHDT, CDR2 YNNKEL, per germline (reference sequence). Methods used by the authors: Estimated nucleated cell counts came from reference gene primer amplification. TCRdb's table, derived via immunoSEQ multiplex PCR, lists solely in-frame clones and lacks some. V and J calls and clone size are given by that table; D and trimming were obtained from the DNA. This repertoire shows over 200,000 clones, 85% to 90% found once; its top ten account for roughly 16%. The genes are TRBV3-1 (or the pseudogene TRBV3-2) and TRBJ1-3; tentatively, D is TRBD1 (6 bases). This sequence was found in a man between 18 and 35 years old who had recovered from COVID-19. The sample consisted of PBMCs or T cells enriched from blood (not recorded which). In DNA form, the CDR3 reads TGTGCCAGCAGCCAAGCCGGGACAACCTTAATTGGAAACACCATATATTTT. Translating it yields CASSQAGTTLIGNTIYF.